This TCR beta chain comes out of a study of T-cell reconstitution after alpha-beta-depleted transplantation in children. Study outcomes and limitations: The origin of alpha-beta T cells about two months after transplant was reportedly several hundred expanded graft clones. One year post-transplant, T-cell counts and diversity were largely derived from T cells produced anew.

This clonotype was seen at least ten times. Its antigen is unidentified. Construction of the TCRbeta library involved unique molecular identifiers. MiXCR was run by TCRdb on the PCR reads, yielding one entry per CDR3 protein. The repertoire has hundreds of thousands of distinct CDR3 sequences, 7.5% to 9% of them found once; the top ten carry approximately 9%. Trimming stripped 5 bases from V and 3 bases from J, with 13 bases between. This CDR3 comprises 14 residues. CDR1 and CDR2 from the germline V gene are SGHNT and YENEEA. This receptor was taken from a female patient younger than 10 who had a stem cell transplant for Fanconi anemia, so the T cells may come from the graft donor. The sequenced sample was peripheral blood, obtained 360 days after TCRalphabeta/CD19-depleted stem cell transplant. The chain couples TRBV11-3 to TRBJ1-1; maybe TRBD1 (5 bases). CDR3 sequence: CASSPTGRYTEAFF. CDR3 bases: TGTGCCAGCAGCCCTACAGGCCGGTACACTGAAGCTTTCTTT.